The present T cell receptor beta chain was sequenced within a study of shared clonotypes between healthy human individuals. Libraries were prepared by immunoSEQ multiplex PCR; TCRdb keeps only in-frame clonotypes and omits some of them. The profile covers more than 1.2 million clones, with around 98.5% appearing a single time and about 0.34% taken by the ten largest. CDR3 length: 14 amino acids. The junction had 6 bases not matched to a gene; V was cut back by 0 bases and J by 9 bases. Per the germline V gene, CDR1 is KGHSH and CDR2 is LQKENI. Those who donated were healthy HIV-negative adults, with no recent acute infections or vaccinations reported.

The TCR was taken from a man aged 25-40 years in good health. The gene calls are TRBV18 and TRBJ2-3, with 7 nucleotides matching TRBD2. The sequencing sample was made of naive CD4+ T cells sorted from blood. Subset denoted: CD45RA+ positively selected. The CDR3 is CASSPPAGVATQYF. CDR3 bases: TGTGCCAGCTCACCACCGGCGGGGGTGGCCACGCAGTATTTT.